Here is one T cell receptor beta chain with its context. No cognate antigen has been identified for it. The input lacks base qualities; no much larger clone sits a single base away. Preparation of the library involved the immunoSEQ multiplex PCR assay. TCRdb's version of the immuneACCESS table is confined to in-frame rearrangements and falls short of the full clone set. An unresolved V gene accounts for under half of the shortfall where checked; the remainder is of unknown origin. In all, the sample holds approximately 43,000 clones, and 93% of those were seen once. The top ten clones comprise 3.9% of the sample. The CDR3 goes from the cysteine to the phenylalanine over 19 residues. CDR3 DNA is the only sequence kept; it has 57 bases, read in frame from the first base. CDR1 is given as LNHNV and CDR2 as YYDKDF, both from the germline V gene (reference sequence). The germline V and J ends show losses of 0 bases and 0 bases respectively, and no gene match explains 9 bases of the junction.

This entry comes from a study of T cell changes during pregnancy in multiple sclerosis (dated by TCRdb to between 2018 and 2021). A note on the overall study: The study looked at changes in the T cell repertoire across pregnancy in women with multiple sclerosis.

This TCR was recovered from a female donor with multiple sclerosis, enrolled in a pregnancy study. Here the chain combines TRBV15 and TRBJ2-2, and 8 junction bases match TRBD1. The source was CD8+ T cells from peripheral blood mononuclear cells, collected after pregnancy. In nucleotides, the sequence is TGTGCCACCAGCAGAGATTGTTGCAGGGGGCGGTCGAACACCGGGGAGCTGTTTTTT. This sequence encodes CATSRDCCRGRSNTGELFF.